What follows are 8 T cell receptor beta chains derived from one specimen sequenced in a study of T-cell memory formation after mild COVID-19. TCRdb used MiXCR to reprocess the 5' RACE reads, holding one entry per CDR3 protein. The sample includes almost 550,000 distinct CDR3 sequences, roughly 21% of them seen just once. Sequences were obtained from PBMCs or a T cell subset sorted from them (not recorded which). These receptors were obtained from an adult woman who had mild COVID-19 (a few samples of this study predate the infection). Cell type and time point are not known.

This rearrangement joins TRBV6-6 to TRBJ1-5; D remains unclear. The germline gives CDR1 MNHNY, CDR2 SVGAGI (reference sequence). Trimming removed 2 bases from V and 6 bases from J, with 14 bases in between. The CDR3 runs 15 residues. For the CDR3, the DNA is TGTGCCAGCAGTTACGAGGACGTGAGCGGTCAGCCCCAGCATTTT. This sequence encodes CASSYEDVSGQPQHF.

This clonotype appeared once. The V and J genes are TRBV5-1 and TRBJ1-1; 10 nucleotides align to TRBD1. Germline V gene data show CDR1 as SGHRS and CDR2 as YFSETQ. CDR3 length: 12 amino acids. V lost 6 bases, J lost 8 bases, and 4 bases stayed unmatched. CDR3 amino acids: CASKRDRGEAFF. CDR3 coding DNA: TGCGCCAGCAAGCGGGACAGGGGAGAAGCTTTCTTT. Drawing the rest from reference TRBV5-1 and TRBJ1-1, the complete variable domain is KAGVTQTPRYLIKTRGQQVTLSCSPISGHRSVSWYQQTPGQGLQFLFEYFSETQRNKGNFPGRFSGRQFSNSRSEMNVSTLELGDSALYLCASKRDRGEAFFGQGTRLTVV.

This clonotype was observed a handful of times. The chain links TRBV18 to TRBJ2-4; 10 nucleotides line up with TRBD1. Germline-derived CDR1 and CDR2 are KGHSH and LQKENI. The CDR3 runs to 16 residues. V shed 1 base and J 6 bases; nucleotides not matched to a gene: 6. The CDR3 DNA reads as TGTGCCAGCTCACCACTGGGACAGGGGTTCGGAAACATTCAGTACTTC. Protein product: CASSPLGQGFGNIQYF.

The sample holds a few counts of this clonotype. The rearrangement links TRBV6-2 or TRBV6-3 to TRBJ1-1, with D hard to call. This CDR3 has 15 residues. Trimming took off 5 bases at V and 0 bases at J, with 13 bases between the two ends. CDR1 and CDR2 (germline): MNHEY, SVGEGT. The DNA of the CDR3 is TGTGCCAGCAGTCGGGCCAGGTGGATGAACACTGAAGCTTTCTTT. This sequence encodes CASSRARWMNTEAFF.

The chain uses TRBV5-6 and TRBJ2-7; 7 positions agree with TRBD1. Germline V gene data show CDR1 as SGHDT and CDR2 as YYEEEE. The junction had 9 bases not matched to a gene; V was cut back by 4 bases and J by 2 bases. The CDR3 consists of 15 residues. The CDR3 is CASSRTGVGAYEQYF. The CDR3 nucleotides are TGTGCCAGCAGCCGAACAGGGGTTGGGGCCTACGAGCAGTACTTC. Based on the CDR3 plus reference TRBV5-6 and TRBJ2-7, the full variable domain is DAGVTQSPTHLIKTRGQQVTLRCSPKSGHDTVSWYQQALGQGPQFIFQYYEEEERQRGNFPDRFSGHQFPNYSSELNVNALLLGDSALYLCASSRTGVGAYEQYFGPGTRLTVT.

This clonotype was seen many times. The V gene is TRBV12-3 or TRBV12-4, the J gene TRBJ1-2; D is possibly TRBD1 (5 bases). This CDR3 region has 13 residues. The V end lost 5 bases, the J end lost 4 bases, and 11 bases lay between the germline ends. The CDR3 loop is CASSETASYGYTF. The CDR3 nucleotides are TGTGCCAGCAGTGAGACAGCCTCCTATGGCTACACCTTC.

The genes are TRBV19 and TRBJ1-5; D ambiguous. The CDR3 runs to 15 residues. CDR1 is LNHDA, CDR2 SQIVND, per germline (reference sequence). The V end was cut by 3 bases, the J end by 4 bases, with 13 bases between. CDR3 DNA: TGTGCCAGTAGTATTCCGGGCCGGGAGAATCAGCCCCAGCATTTT. Protein product: CASSIPGRENQPQHF.

This clonotype has only a few counts. V and J are TRBV20-1 and TRBJ2-2; D call uncertain. Trimming took off 4 bases at V and 8 bases at J, with 11 bases between the two ends. Germline assignment: CDR1 DFQATT and CDR2 SNEGSKA (reference sequence). This CDR3 has 12 amino acids. Written as DNA, the CDR3 is TGCAGTGCTAAAACCCCAGGAGGGGAGCTGTTTTTT. It encodes CSAKTPGGELFF.